The table lists the clone carrying this TCR beta chain with a count of one. What it recognizes is unknown. Blood draws occurred at baseline, cycle 4 day 1, and cycle 7 day 1. Trimming at V came to 4 bases and at J to 6 bases, leaving 4 bases not matched to a gene. The CDR3 runs to 15 residues. The repertoire was sequenced with immunoSEQ multiplex PCR; TCRdb's copy has only in-frame clones and lacks some. The sample consists of roughly 92,000 clones, around nine tenths of them appearing once. The sample belongs to a study of OX40 agonist ivuxolimab in advanced cancers. Study observations and caveats: Within 6 weeks, CD4+ and CD8+ blood T cells expanded clonally at 0.1 to 3.0 mg/kg.

This specimen consisted of CD4+ or CD8+ T cells sorted from blood, obtained in a trial of the OX40 agonist ivuxolimab. The V gene is TRBV23-1, the J gene TRBJ2-2; TRBD2 agrees at 11 bases. TRBV23-1 is an ORF, and what it does is uncertain. The sequence derives from an adult with an advanced solid tumor such as melanoma, head and neck, liver or kidney cancer. The CDR3 reads CASSPLAGAPGELFF. The CDR3 nucleotides read TGCGCCAGCAGTCCACTAGCGGGGGCCCCCGGGGAGCTGTTTTTT.